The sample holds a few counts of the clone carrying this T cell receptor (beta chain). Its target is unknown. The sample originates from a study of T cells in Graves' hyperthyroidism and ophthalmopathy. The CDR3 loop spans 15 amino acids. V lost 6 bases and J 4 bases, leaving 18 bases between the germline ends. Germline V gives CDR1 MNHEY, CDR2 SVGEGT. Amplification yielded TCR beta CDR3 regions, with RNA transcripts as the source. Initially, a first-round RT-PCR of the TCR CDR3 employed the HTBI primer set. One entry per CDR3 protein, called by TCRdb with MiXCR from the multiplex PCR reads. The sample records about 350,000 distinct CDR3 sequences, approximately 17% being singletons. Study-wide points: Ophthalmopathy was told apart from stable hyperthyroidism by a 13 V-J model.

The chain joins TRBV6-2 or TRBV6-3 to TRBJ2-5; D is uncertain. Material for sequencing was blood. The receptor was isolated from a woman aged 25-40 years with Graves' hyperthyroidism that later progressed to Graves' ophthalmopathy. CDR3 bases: TGTGCCAGCAGCAGTCGGTTGGGCCAACGAGAGACCCAGTACTTC. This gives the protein CASSSRLGQRETQYF.